These 8 T cell receptor beta chains were sequenced from one sample in a study of vaccination effects on CD4 cells after COVID-19. Antigen specificity for these receptors is unknown. Method: immunoSEQ multiplex PCR; TCRdb's copy keeps in-frame clones and lacks some. The top ten hold 1.2% of the sample, which has about 72,000 clones, roughly four fifths seen once. Prior to sequencing, the ViraFEST assay stimulated PBMC with viral peptide pools, which expanded the antigen-specific CD4+ T cells. CD4+ T cell isolation took place after approximately ten days of culture. Each person got two doses of an mRNA SARS-CoV-2 vaccine, BNT162b2 or mRNA-1273. Sequenced material: CD4+ T cells from PBMCs cultured with HCoV-229E spike peptides, taken after COVID-19 vaccination. The receptor set was obtained from a human donor who received a COVID-19 vaccine.

V is TRBV19 and J is TRBJ1-3; D unresolved. V lost 5 bases to trimming and J lost 0 bases, with 14 bases between them. Per germline, CDR1 LNHDA and CDR2 SQIVND (reference sequence). There are 16 residues in the CDR3. The chain's CDR3 is CASSVTTGNSGNTIYF. As DNA, the CDR3 is TGTGCCAGTAGTGTCACGACGGGGAACTCTGGAAACACCATATATTTT.

A single count supports this clone. V usage is TRBV28 and J usage is TRBJ1-5; D is uncertain. The CDR3 totals 13 residues. Germline values: CDR1 MDHEN, CDR2 SYDVKM. V shed 11 bases and J shed 0 bases, with 11 bases lying between them. The CDR3 sequence is CAGQEYSNQPQHF. The CDR3 DNA follows: TGTGCCGGGCAGGAATATAGCAATCAGCCCCAGCATTTT.

V gene TRBV7-8 combines with J gene TRBJ2-6; D unclear. V was shortened by 1 base and J by 0 bases, with 10 bases between the two germline ends. Germline V gene data show CDR1 as SGHVS and CDR2 as FQNEAQ. CDR3 size: 17 residues. The CDR3 DNA is TGTGCCAGCAGCTTAGGCGTGACGAGCTCTGGGGCCAACGTCCTGACTTTC. This encodes CASSLGVTSSGANVLTF.

This rearrangement joins TRBV2 to TRBJ2-3; D remains ambiguous. This CDR3 is 14 amino acids long. Germline CDR1 is SNHLY and CDR2 is FYNNEI. Trimming removed 5 bases from V and 0 bases from J, with 9 bases in between. The CDR3 DNA is TGTGCCAGCAGTCGTCAAACTAGCACAGATACGCAGTATTTT. Residues: CASSRQTSTDTQYF.

V and J are TRBV6-5 and TRBJ1-3; D ambiguous. This CDR3 has 14 residues. Germline assignment: CDR1 MNHEY and CDR2 SVGAGI. V lost 10 bases to trimming and J lost 0 bases, with 13 bases between them. The DNA of the CDR3 is TGTGCCACGGTGACACGTCGCTCTGGAAACACCATATATTTT. Translated: CATVTRRSGNTIYF.

This chain connects TRBV30 to TRBJ2-3; D not resolved. Germline V gene lookup returns CDR1 GTSNPN and CDR2 SVGIG (reference sequence). Trimming shortened V by 4 bases and J by 0 bases, and 8 bases separated the two germline ends. The CDR3 is made up of 13 amino acids. The CDR3 nucleotides are TGTGCCTGGATGCCGGGCAGCACAGATACGCAGTATTTT. Translating gives CAWMPGSTDTQYF.

Here the CDR3 DNA reads TGTGCCAGCAGCTTTGGTGGCAGCAGGGGCTACAATGAGCAGTTCTTC. Amino acid sequence: CASSFGGSRGYNEQFF. The V gene is TRBV5-4, the J gene TRBJ2-1, with D maybe TRBD1 (6 bases). The germline CDR1 and CDR2 sequences are SGHNT and YYREEE (reference sequence). This CDR3 is built from 16 residues. Trimming took 2 bases from V and 3 from J, leaving 15 bases between them.

The rearrangement uses TRBV6-2 or TRBV6-3 and TRBJ1-4; no clear D gene. Germline loops: CDR1 MNHEY, CDR2 SVGEGT. The V gene lost 2 bases and the J gene lost 5 bases, with 18 bases spanning the gap. The CDR3 loop spans 17 amino acids. CDR3 protein: CASSYPIRGRTNEKLFF. The CDR3 DNA is TGTGCCAGCAGTTACCCCATTAGAGGACGGACGAATGAAAAACTGTTTTTT.